The T cell receptor (beta chain) described here comes from a study of Graves' ophthalmopathy and Graves' hyperthyroidism. Study-wide background: Peripheral blood sampling occurred at initial diagnosis, before any treatment.

Study results and caveats: Sensitivity of roughly 88% and specificity of around 76% were achieved when a 13-signature model separated ophthalmopathy from stable hyperthyroidism.

J lost 4 bases, V lost 4 bases, and 8 bases had no gene match. The CDR3 totals 15 residues. The germline CDR1 and CDR2 sequences are SGDLS and YYNGEE. Of note for this clonotype: What it recognizes is unknown.

Transcripts of RNA were the source for amplifying TCR beta CDR3 regions. Following a first-round RT-PCR that used HTBI primers, a second-round multiplex PCR was carried out. Using its own MiXCR run on the multiplex PCR reads, TCRdb lists one record per CDR3 protein. The sample comprises roughly 50,000 distinct CDR3 sequences, roughly half of which are singletons, and roughly 4.3% rests with the top ten. The sample taken for sequencing was peripheral blood. This sequence was found in an adult woman with Graves' ophthalmopathy. The gene calls are TRBV9 and TRBJ1-1, with 9 bases matching TRBD1. The CDR3 sequence: CASSLSKTGGTEAFF. The CDR3 DNA is TGTGCCAGCAGCCTTAGTAAGACAGGGGGCACTGAAGCTTTCTTT. Supplemented by reference TRBV9 and TRBJ1-1, the full variable domain reads DSGVTQTPKHLITATGQRVTLRCSPRSGDLSVYWYQQSLDQGLQFLIQYYNGEERAKGNILERFSAQQFPDLHSELNLSSLELGDSALYFCASSLSKTGGTEAFFGQGTRLTVV.